This is a list of T cell receptor beta chains from one sample in a study of blood T cell repertoires in COVID-19. Assay: immunoSEQ multiplex PCR; the TCRdb copy retains only in-frame clones and omits some. There are about 440,000 clones in the sample; about 89% occur only once, and approximately 4.5% lies in the top ten. Sequenced input: peripheral blood. Source of these receptors: a woman in her thirties with acute or convalescent COVID-19. The CDR3 runs from the conserved cysteine through the conserved F or W. The order of the fields is J gene, D gene, V gene, clone size, CDR3 protein, CDR3 DNA. A D gene is named only where the DNA matches it firmly. A clone size is listed for some rows: how often the clone was seen (once, few, many), or a class if it is expanded.

TRBJ2-3	.	TRBV20-1	.	CSASSGIDTQYF	TGCAGTGCTAGTAGCGGAATAGATACGCAGTATTTT
TRBJ1-1	.	TRBV6-1	.	CASSEEVPQGNTEAFF	TGTGCCAGCAGTGAAGAGGTCCCACAGGGGAACACTGAAGCTTTCTTT
TRBJ2-1	TRBD1	TRBV2	.	CASTARRTGGFNEQFF	TGTGCCAGCACCGCAAGGAGGACAGGGGGATTCAATGAGCAGTTCTTC
TRBJ1-1	.	TRBV18	.	CASSRAEMNTEAFF	TGTGCCAGCTCACGAGCGGAAATGAACACTGAAGCTTTCTTT
TRBJ2-7	.	TRBV6-1	once	CASSEADDLAYEQYF	TGTGCCAGCAGTGAGGCGGATGACCTAGCCTACGAGCAGTACTTC
TRBJ1-2	.	TRBV19	.	CASSIRQGTNGYTF	TGTGCCAGTAGTATTAGGCAGGGGACAAATGGCTACACCTTC
TRBJ2-7	TRBD2	TRBV11-1	.	CASSKTSGGLYEQYF	TGTGCCAGCAGCAAAACTAGCGGGGGACTCTACGAGCAGTACTTC
TRBJ2-5	TRBD1	TRBV27	.	CASRDRGGFQETQYF	TGTGCCAGCCGGGACAGGGGAGGATTTCAAGAGACCCAGTACTTC
TRBJ1-1	.	TRBV5-6	.	CASSLGGSTEAFF	TGTGCCAGCAGCTTGGGAGGGTCCACTGAAGCTTTCTTT
TRBJ2-7	.	TRBV3-1/TRBV3-2	.	CASSHLAGTGEQYF	TGTGCCAGCAGCCACTTAGCTGGTACAGGCGAGCAGTACTTC
TRBJ1-2	.	TRBV28	once	CASSFLGQALLMDGYTF	TGTGCCAGCAGTTTTCTGGGGCAGGCTCTTCTCATGGATGGCTACACCTTC
TRBJ2-7	.	TRBV5-4	.	CASSSGSRGEQYF	TGTGCCAGCAGTTCTGGGTCGCGGGGCGAGCAGTACTTC
TRBJ2-2	.	TRBV5-5	.	CASSLVPFPGELFF	TGTGCCAGCAGCTTGGTCCCTTTTCCCGGGGAGCTGTTTTTT
TRBJ1-1	.	TRBV28	.	CASSPLQGYTEAFF	TGTGCCAGCAGCCCTCTCCAGGGTTACACTGAAGCTTTCTTT
TRBJ1-3	.	TRBV3-1/TRBV3-2	.	CASSQPLSGNTIYF	TGTGCCAGCAGCCAACCCCTATCTGGAAACACCATATATTTT
TRBJ2-3	TRBD2	TRBV18	.	CASSQTSGGSYTDTQYF	TGTGCCAGCTCACAGACTAGCGGGGGTTCTTACACAGATACGCAGTATTTT
TRBJ2-2	TRBD1	TRBV7-6	.	CASSLVTGSNTGELFF	TGTGCCAGCAGCTTAGTGACAGGGTCGAACACCGGGGAGCTGTTTTTT
TRBJ2-1	.	TRBV29-1	.	CSVEPRGAYSYNEQFF	TGCAGCGTTGAACCGCGCGGGGCTTACTCCTACAATGAGCAGTTCTTC
TRBJ1-6	.	TRBV5-1	.	CASSPAAGHNSPLHF	TGCGCCAGCAGCCCGGCGGCAGGGCATAATTCACCCCTCCACTTT
TRBJ1-6	.	TRBV30	.	CAWSVARVNSPLHF	TGTGCCTGGAGTGTGGCCAGGGTTAATTCACCCCTCCACTTT
TRBJ2-3	.	TRBV7-3	.	CASSLNAREDTQYF	TGTGCCAGCAGCTTAAATGCCCGGGAAGATACGCAGTATTTT
TRBJ1-1	.	TRBV28	few	CASSLDGGNEAFF	TGTGCCAGCAGTTTAGACGGGGGAAATGAAGCTTTCTTT
TRBJ2-7	TRBD2	TRBV9	.	CASSPSGGAIEQYF	TGTGCCAGCAGCCCTAGCGGGGGGGCCATCGAGCAGTACTTC
TRBJ2-2	.	TRBV4-1	.	CASSHRTGELFF	TGCGCCAGCAGCCACCGGACCGGGGAGCTGTTTTTT
TRBJ1-5	.	TRBV29-1	.	CSGAQSLNQPQHF	TGCAGCGGGGCGCAGAGCCTAAATCAGCCCCAGCATTTT
TRBJ2-1	TRBD2	TRBV18	.	CASSPVIAGYNEQFF	TGTGCCAGCTCACCAGTAATAGCGGGGTACAATGAGCAGTTCTTC
TRBJ2-3	TRBD2	TRBV23-1	.	CASSLRTSRELTDTQYF	TGCGCCAGCAGTCTACGGACTAGCCGAGAACTAACAGATACGCAGTATTTT
TRBJ1-3	TRBD1	TRBV6-6	.	CASSYTSWDRGNTIYF	TGTGCCAGCAGTTACACTTCCTGGGACAGGGGAAACACCATATATTTT
TRBJ1-5	TRBD1	TRBV30	.	CAWSPRSWDSRRNSNQPQHF	TGTGCCTGGAGCCCTCGCTCCTGGGACAGCCGCAGGAATAGCAATCAGCCCCAGCATTTT
TRBJ2-1	.	TRBV7-2	few	CASSLDLSSYNEQFF	TGTGCCAGCAGCTTAGACCTGAGCTCCTACAATGAGCAGTTCTTC
TRBJ1-5	TRBD1	TRBV9	.	CASSVGGGRQPQHF	TGTGCCAGCAGCGTAGGAGGGGGCAGACAGCCCCAGCATTTT
TRBJ2-5	TRBD1	TRBV10-1	.	CARFRDRVWQETQYF	TGCGCCAGATTCCGGGACAGGGTGTGGCAAGAGACCCAGTACTTC
TRBJ2-5	TRBD2	TRBV7-9	.	CASSSGLVETQYF	TGTGCCAGCAGCTCGGGACTAGTCGAGACCCAGTACTTC
TRBJ2-5	TRBD2	TRBV6-5	.	CASSLAGALQETQYF	TGTGCCAGCAGCCTAGCGGGGGCTCTCCAAGAGACCCAGTACTTC
TRBJ2-1	.	TRBV9	.	CASSVGDSGQQFF	TGTGCCAGCAGCGTAGGGGACTCCGGACAGCAGTTCTTC
TRBJ2-2	TRBD2	TRBV7-2	once	CASSFRLGLAGPGELFF	TGTGCCAGCAGCTTCCGATTGGGACTAGCGGGTCCCGGGGAGCTGTTTTTT
TRBJ2-4	.	TRBV27	once	CASSYQRGAGIQYF	TGTGCCAGCAGTTACCAACGGGGGGCTGGCATTCAGTACTTC
TRBJ2-3	TRBD1	TRBV9	.	CASSVFWDRGPLDTQYF	TGTGCCAGCAGCGTATTTTGGGACAGGGGACCCCTAGATACGCAGTATTTT
TRBJ2-5	.	TRBV29-1	.	CSVVTSTWGLQETQYF	TGCAGCGTTGTAACGTCTACTTGGGGACTCCAAGAGACCCAGTACTTC
TRBJ2-3	.	TRBV7-8	.	CASSLVRSRGTNTDTQYF	TGTGCCAGCAGCTTAGTTCGTAGTCGGGGGACCAACACAGATACGCAGTATTTT
TRBJ2-7	.	TRBV19	.	CASSPRTITYEQYF	TGTGCCAGTAGTCCCAGGACAATAACCTACGAGCAGTACTTC
TRBJ2-2	TRBD1	TRBV3-1/TRBV3-2	.	CASSQRTGSTGELFF	TGTGCCAGCAGCCAACGGACAGGGAGCACCGGGGAGCTGTTTTTT
TRBJ2-3	TRBD2	TRBV7-3	.	CASSPTSGSTDTQYF	TGTGCCAGCAGCCCCACTAGCGGAAGCACAGATACGCAGTATTTT
TRBJ2-7	.	TRBV29-1	.	CSVRPGGGEQYF	TGCAGCGTTCGTCCAGGGGGAGGAGAGCAGTACTTC
TRBJ2-3	TRBD1	TRBV5-1	.	CASSLGGTAAGDTQYF	TGCGCCAGCAGCTTGGGAGGGACAGCTGCAGGGGACACGCAGTATTTT